This T cell receptor beta chain comes out of a study of technical replicates of blood from a few donors (dated by TCRdb to between 2016 and 2019). Library method: the immunoSEQ multiplex PCR assay. TCRdb took over this immuneACCESS table, retaining in-frame rearrangements with V and J assigned. Such tables are incomplete; in checked studies, under half of the missing clones stem from an unresolved V gene, and the remainder is unexplained. The sample table records 95,000 to 100,000 clones; roughly 95% of these occur just once. The top ten clones comprise roughly 0.19% of the sample. There are 16 amino acids in the CDR3, from cysteine to phenylalanine inclusive. This entry keeps only the CDR3 DNA: 48 bases, framed from base 1. Reading the germline V gene gives CDR1 SGHDN and CDR2 FVKESK. V was cut back by 6 bases and J by 5 bases, leaving a gap of 23 bases between them. As to this clone: No cognate antigen has been identified for it. No base-level quality is on record; no much larger clone is a single base apart.

The sequence came from a human donor in good health. Material for sequencing was T cells isolated from PBMCs. The rearrangement joined TRBV14 to TRBJ2-7; TRBD1 might be the D gene, on 5 matching bases. The CDR3 in this case is CASSRRVDSGTDEQYF. At the DNA level, the sequence is TGTGCCAGCAGTCGCCGGGTCGACAGTGGTACTGACGAGCAGTACTTC.